This record concerns one T cell receptor (beta chain) sequence. What it binds is not known. There was no recording of CMV serostatus for this donor. This CDR3 comprises 16 residues. V was clipped by 0 bases and J by 0 bases, with 9 bases between them. Germline CDR1 is LGHNA and CDR2 is YSLEER. The data stem from a study of cytomegalovirus exposure and HLA in healthy donors. Study results and caveats: For presence/absence analyses, sequencing depth was assumed to be roughly uniform across donors.

The study ran its PCR with 60 Vbeta and 13 Jbeta primers. Produced via immunoSEQ multiplex PCR; TCRdb's table is partial and in-frame only. The sample records about 230,000 clones, more than 75% being singletons. The TCR originated in a human donor in good health. The rearrangement links TRBV4-3 to TRBJ1-5; tentative D call: TRBD1 (5 bases). The sequencing sample was made of PBMCs. The CDR3 loop is CASSQEDTYSNQPQHF. The CDR3 DNA reads as TGCGCCAGCAGCCAAGAGGACACCTATAGCAATCAGCCCCAGCATTTT.